This entry lists 20 T cell receptor beta chains sequenced from one sample in a study of TIL therapy for anti-PD-1-resistant metastatic lung cancer. Specified time point: pre-treatment sample, taken before nivolumab and TIL therapy. The immunoSEQ assay was v3. TCRdb keeps only in-frame clones here, not all; method: immunoSEQ multiplex PCR. The table lists about 36,000 clones, 73% of them singletons. The specimen comprised blood, sampled at baseline. These receptor sequences come from a person between 25 and 79 years old with non-small cell lung cancer.

The gene calls are TRBV11-1 and TRBJ2-7, with a possible D match to TRBD1 (6 bases). V shed 4 bases and J shed 7 bases, with 17 bases lying between them. Germline loops: CDR1 SGHAT, CDR2 FQDESV (reference sequence). The CDR3 has 14 amino acids. CDR3 coding DNA: TGTGCCAGCAGCTCAGGACAGACGCCTTGGGAGCAGTACTTC. It codes for CASSSGQTPWEQYF. Using reference TRBV11-1 and TRBJ2-7 for the parts outside the CDR3, the full variable domain is EAEVAQSPRYKITEKSQAVAFWCDPISGHATLYWYRQILGQGPELLVQFQDESVVDDSQLPKDRFSAERLKGVDSTLKIQPAELGDSAMYLCASSSGQTPWEQYFGPGTRLTVT.

In its sample, this clone was seen once. The J gene is TRBJ2-7, the V gene TRBV5-6; D is possibly TRBD1 (5 bases). This CDR3 is 14 amino acids long. Trimming left V 0 bases short and J 2 bases short, with 9 bases between. From germline, CDR1 is SGHDT and CDR2 YYEEEE. The CDR3 protein is CASSLGGGTYEQYF. The CDR3 DNA follows: TGTGCCAGCAGCTTGGGGGGCGGTACCTACGAGCAGTACTTC. The full variable domain, completed using reference TRBV5-6 and TRBJ2-7, is DAGVTQSPTHLIKTRGQQVTLRCSPKSGHDTVSWYQQALGQGPQFIFQYYEEEERQRGNFPDRFSGHQFPNYSSELNVNALLLGDSALYLCASSLGGGTYEQYFGPGTRLTVT.

This clone was found once. The chain couples TRBV2 to TRBJ1-2; no clear D gene. The CDR3 extends over 11 amino acids. With 2 bases removed from V and 6 bases from J, the gap between germline ends came to 4 bases. Germline CDR1 is SNHLY and CDR2 is FYNNEI. Here the CDR3 reads CASSEPNGYTF. CDR3 bases: TGTGCCAGCAGTGAACCTAATGGCTACACCTTC.

This chain connects TRBV7-2 to TRBJ2-1, with unresolved D. Germline V lookup: CDR1 SGHTA, CDR2 FQGNSA. V dropped 3 bases and J dropped 6 bases, with 12 bases sitting between them. The CDR3 contains 14 residues. CDR3: CASSFGYMGNEQFF. The CDR3 DNA reads TGTGCCAGCAGCTTTGGGTACATGGGCAATGAGCAGTTCTTC.

The rearrangement joins TRBV28 to TRBJ2-7, with D possibly matching TRBD1 (5 bases). CDR3 size: 11 residues. Germline V gene data show CDR1 as MDHEN and CDR2 as SYDVKM. V lost 6 bases and J 6 bases, leaving 9 bases between the germline ends. The CDR3 DNA is TGTGCCAGCAGCCCAGGGTTCGAGCAGTACTTC. Translated: CASSPGFEQYF.

This clone has more than one count but fewer than ten. This sequence joins TRBV5-1 and TRBJ1-1; 10 nucleotides align to TRBD1. This CDR3 has 19 residues. With 4 bases clipped from V and 0 bases from J, the junction kept 15 bases outside the gene matches. Germline V gives CDR1 SGHRS, CDR2 YFSETQ. In nucleotides, the CDR3 is TGCGCCAGCAGCCTGGGATGGAGGGGACAGGGGATTTTGAACACTGAAGCTTTCTTT. Protein sequence: CASSLGWRGQGILNTEAFF.

This chain links TRBV28 with TRBJ2-7; 12 nucleotides match TRBD2. The length of the CDR3 is 15 residues. The junction had 4 bases not matched to a gene; V was cut back by 5 bases and J by 2 bases. The germline V gene has CDR1 MDHEN and CDR2 SYDVKM. The CDR3 region has the DNA TGTGCCAGCAGTCCCGGACTAGCGGGGACCTACGAGCAGTACTTC. It specifies CASSPGLAGTYEQYF.

The V gene is TRBV5-4, the J gene TRBJ2-5; unclear D gene. Trimming cost V 4 bases and J 5 bases, with 6 bases left between them. In germline, CDR1 is SGHNT, CDR2 YYREEE (reference sequence). This CDR3 has 11 amino acids. CDR3 sequence (DNA): TGTGCCAGCAGCAGTGGGGAGACCCAGTACTTC. Amino acid sequence: CASSSGETQYF. Based on the CDR3 plus reference TRBV5-4 and TRBJ2-5, the full variable domain is ETGVTQSPTHLIKTRGQQVTLRCSSQSGHNTVSWYQQALGQGPQFIFQYYREEENGRGNFPPRFSGLQFPNYSSELNVNALELDDSALYLCASSSGETQYFGPGTRLLVL.

The chain carries TRBV29-1 and TRBJ2-6; D is undetermined. Trimming stripped 2 bases from V and 1 base from J, with 6 bases between. The CDR3 has 14 amino acids. Germline lookup yields CDR1 SQVTM and CDR2 ANQGSEA. The CDR3 protein is CSVESQSGANVLTF. The CDR3 DNA is TGCAGCGTTGAAAGTCAGTCTGGGGCCAACGTCCTGACTTTC.

The chain has TRBV25-1 and TRBJ1-1; D unclear. The CDR3 has 12 amino acids. Trimming pared 5 bases from V and 3 bases from J, leaving 7 bases between. Germline V gene sequence: CDR1 MGHDK, CDR2 SYGVNS. Here the CDR3 reads CASSKSDTEAFF. In DNA form, the CDR3 reads TGTGCCAGCAGTAAGTCGGACACTGAAGCTTTCTTT.

The CDR3 DNA sequence: TGTGCCAGCACCCCGGGGACAGGGGGTCGGTTGGGCAATCAGCCCCAGCATTTT. Translation gives CASTPGTGGRLGNQPQHF. The J gene is TRBJ1-5, the V gene TRBV2; 11 positions agree with TRBD1. Germline trimming cut 7 bases from V and 2 bases from J; bases unmatched to any gene: 13. Germline CDR1 reads SNHLY; CDR2 reads FYNNEI. This CDR3 is built from 18 residues.

V gene TRBV15 combines with J gene TRBJ2-1; D not certain. The CDR3 loop spans 16 amino acids. Germline-derived CDR1 and CDR2 are LNHNV and YYDKDF (reference sequence). Trimming took 1 base from V and 7 from J, leaving 17 bases between them. The CDR3 is CATSRVASVLGNEQFF. CDR3 sequence (DNA): TGTGCCACCAGCAGAGTGGCGAGCGTCTTGGGGAATGAGCAGTTCTTC.

Only a few counts were recorded for this clone. The J gene is TRBJ2-2, the V gene TRBV5-1, with D unresolved. The CDR3 totals 15 residues. Germline-derived CDR1 and CDR2 are SGHRS and YFSETQ. Trimming cost V 6 bases and J 4 bases, with 16 bases left between them. CDR3 in DNA: TGCGCCAGCACTCACACTACGTTAAGCACCGGGGAGCTGTTTTTT. Protein sequence: CASTHTTLSTGELFF.

The chain is built from TRBV28 and TRBJ1-2; D uncertain. The CDR3 covers 13 residues. Germline CDR1 reads MDHEN; CDR2 reads SYDVKM. The V gene lost 2 bases and the J gene lost 7 bases, with 11 bases spanning the gap. The CDR3 DNA reads TGTGCCAGCAGTTTACACGCCCGACGTGGCTACACCTTC. Its protein is CASSLHARRGYTF.

The chain employs TRBV29-1 and TRBJ2-2; 11 nucleotides agree with TRBD2. This CDR3 region has 15 residues. Germline CDR1 and CDR2: SQVTM and ANQGSEA. The CDR3 DNA reads TGCGGCGGTGGTAGCGGGGGGGCGGTTCCCGGGGAGCTGTTTTTT. Amino acids: CGGGSGGAVPGELFF.

This chain uses TRBV28 with TRBJ1-4; D call uncertain. In germline, CDR1 is MDHEN, CDR2 SYDVKM. This CDR3 is built from 16 residues. Trimming pared 7 bases from V and 2 bases from J, leaving 17 bases between. The CDR3 bases are TGTGCCAGCACCACTGGAGGAGGCCGGACTAATGAAAAACTGTTTTTT. This encodes CASTTGGGRTNEKLFF.

This clone was detected only a few times. The rearrangement joins TRBV28 to TRBJ2-7; TRBD1 matches 8 bases. CDR1 MDHEN and CDR2 SYDVKM come from the germline V gene. The V segment lost 4 bases and the J segment 7 bases; nucleotides outside the gene matches: 12. The CDR3 loop spans 15 amino acids. The CDR3: CASSSNGQGSAEQYF. CDR3 nucleotide sequence: TGTGCCAGCAGTTCAAATGGACAGGGAAGTGCAGAGCAGTACTTC.

The chain carries TRBV5-1 and TRBJ2-3, with 7 bases matching TRBD1. CDR3 size: 16 residues. Unmatched junction bases numbered 7, after V lost 0 bases and J lost 3 bases. Looked up from germline, CDR1 is SGHRS and CDR2 is YFSETQ. The CDR3 is CASSLAGAGGTDTQYF. DNA for the CDR3: TGCGCCAGCAGCTTGGCCGGGGCAGGGGGTACAGATACGCAGTATTTT.

V is TRBV7-2 and J is TRBJ1-6; D remains unclear. V lost 3 bases, J lost 9 bases, and 12 bases lay in between. Germline CDR1 is SGHTA and CDR2 is FQGNSA. CDR3 size: 14 residues. Here the CDR3 DNA reads TGTGCCAGCAGCTTGCCCGAGGGTTTTTCACCCCTCCACTTT. This sequence encodes CASSLPEGFSPLHF.

This clone was found a few times. The chain uses TRBV4-2 and TRBJ2-3; TRBD1 or TRBD2 may be the D gene (6 bases each). V was trimmed by 4 bases and J by 4 bases, leaving 15 bases between them. CDR1 is LGHNA and CDR2 is YNFKEQ in the germline V gene. The CDR3 totals 15 residues. CDR3 bases: TGTGCCAGCAGCCCAGAGGGGGGCCAGGCAGATACGCAGTATTTT. This encodes CASSPEGGQADTQYF.